This TCR beta chain originates from a study of patients and donors after allogeneic stem cell transplantation. This CDR3 has 14 amino acids. Germline trimming cut 3 bases from V and 4 bases from J; bases unmatched to any gene: 6. Germline V lookup: CDR1 SNHLY, CDR2 FYNNEI. TCRdb processed the RT-PCR reads anew with MiXCR; each CDR3 protein has one entry. The table shows roughly 150,000 distinct CDR3 sequences, with about a quarter occurring only once. The chain employs TRBV2 and TRBJ2-7; 7 bases are shared with TRBD2. Sequenced: blood, either unsorted or a sorted T cell fraction (not recorded which). This sequence originates from a human donor who was either an allogeneic HSCT recipient or a stem cell or donor lymphocyte infusion donor (not recorded which). It is not recorded whose cells these are; they may come from a transplant donor. CDR3 coding DNA: TGTGCCAGCAGTGATCTGGGGAGGGGATACGAGCAGTACTTC. Translating it yields CASSDLGRGYEQYF. Based on the CDR3 plus reference TRBV2 and TRBJ2-7, the full variable domain is EPEVTQTPSHQVTQMGQEVILRCVPISNHLYFYWYRQILGQKVEFLVSFYNNEISEKSEIFDDQFSVERPDGSNFTLKIRSTKLEDSAMYFCASSDLGRGYEQYFGPGTRLTVT.